These 29 T cell receptor beta chains came from one sample sequenced in a study of blood T cell repertoires in COVID-19. The repertoire was sequenced with immunoSEQ multiplex PCR; TCRdb's copy has only in-frame clones and lacks some. The sample yields 200,000 to 300,000 clones, approximately 86% seen once. The sample consisted of peripheral blood. These receptors came from a woman aged 30 to 39 who had recovered from COVID-19.

This chain joins TRBV5-4 and TRBJ1-6, with a possible D match to TRBD1 (5 bases). V lost 0 bases and J 5 bases, leaving 15 bases between the germline ends. This CDR3 is 17 amino acids long. Looked up from germline, CDR1 is SGHNT and CDR2 is YYREEE (reference sequence). The DNA for the CDR3 is TGTGCCAGCAGCTTGGGCAAGGTGGGGCCGAATAATTCACCCCTCCACTTT. Protein product: CASSLGKVGPNNSPLHF. Supplemented by reference TRBV5-4 and TRBJ1-6, the full variable domain reads ETGVTQSPTHLIKTRGQQVTLRCSSQSGHNTVSWYQQALGQGPQFIFQYYREEENGRGNFPPRFSGLQFPNYSSELNVNALELDDSALYLCASSLGKVGPNNSPLHFGNGTRLTVT.

The sample holds one count of this clone. The chain is built from TRBV21-1 and TRBJ2-4; TRBD2, the table's D call, lacks a check against the DNA. TRBV21-1 is recorded as a pseudogene. The CDR3 contains 17 residues. In nucleotides, the CDR3 is TGTGCCAGCAGCAAATTACGGGGTTGGTGTGTGCGGAACATTCAGTACTTC. This codes for CASSKLRGWCVRNIQYF.

The chain has TRBV4-1 and TRBJ2-7, with D perhaps matching TRBD1 (5 bases). The CDR3 consists of 14 residues. Germline values: CDR1 MGHRA, CDR2 YSYEKL. Trimming removed 5 bases at V and 4 bases at J, with 15 bases between. The CDR3: CASSSMLGLYEQYF. In nucleotides, the CDR3 is TGCGCCAGCAGCTCTATGCTGGGGCTTTACGAGCAGTACTTC.

V gene TRBV9 combines with J gene TRBJ2-1; TRBD2 matches 13 bases. The length of the CDR3 is 16 residues. The J segment lost 5 bases and the V segment lost 4 bases, leaving 6 bases of the junction unmatched. Germline V gene sequence: CDR1 SGDLS, CDR2 YYNGEE. The CDR3 protein is CASSLGLAGPNNEQFF. In nucleotides, the CDR3 is TGTGCCAGCAGCTTGGGACTAGCGGGGCCCAACAATGAGCAGTTCTTC.

The chain couples TRBV4-2 to TRBJ2-1; D not certain. Trimming left V 1 base short and J 4 bases short, with 5 bases between. CDR1 is LGHNA, CDR2 YNFKEQ, per germline. This CDR3 contains 13 residues. CDR3 protein: CASSQVLYNEQFF. CDR3 coding DNA: TGTGCCAGCAGCCAAGTACTTTACAATGAGCAGTTCTTC.

The gene calls are TRBV7-9 and TRBJ2-7, with 9 bases aligning to TRBD2. Trimming took 4 bases from V and 0 from J; bases not matched to a gene: 7. This CDR3 is 16 amino acids long. Germline loops: CDR1 SEHNR, CDR2 FQNEAQ (reference sequence). The CDR3: CASSSIAGVISYEQYF. CDR3 coding DNA: TGTGCCAGCAGCTCCATAGCGGGGGTGATCTCCTACGAGCAGTACTTC.

There are a few counts of this clone. This sequence joins TRBV11-2 and TRBJ1-4, with 8 bases aligning to TRBD1. The CDR3 sequence is 14 residues long. V shed 5 bases, J shed 7 bases, and the junction held 6 bases outside the gene matches. CDR1 is SGHAT, CDR2 FQNNGV, per germline. CDR3 protein: CASSRTGRSEKLFF. Here the CDR3 DNA reads TGTGCCAGCAGCCGGACAGGGCGGAGTGAAAAACTGTTTTTT.

The chain carries TRBV4-1 and TRBJ1-3; no clear D gene. This CDR3 region has 20 residues. Germline V CDR1 and CDR2: MGHRA, YSYEKL. The germline V and J ends were trimmed by 1 base and 2 bases, with 24 bases remaining between them. Here the CDR3 reads CASSQGNSFRLFGTGNTIYF. Here the CDR3 DNA reads TGCGCCAGCAGCCAAGGGAACTCCTTTCGACTTTTTGGCACTGGAAACACCATATATTTT.

The chain recombines TRBV6-5 with TRBJ2-3, with 7 bases matching TRBD2. There are 15 residues in the CDR3. Germline V CDR1 and CDR2: MNHEY, SVGAGI. The J segment lost 2 bases and the V segment lost 6 bases, leaving 8 bases of the junction unmatched. CDR3 region: CASSGTTEVTDTQYF. DNA for the CDR3: TGTGCCAGCAGCGGGACTACAGAAGTCACAGATACGCAGTATTTT.

The chain combines TRBV20-1 with TRBJ2-7; TRBD2 might be the D (5 bases). Germline lookup yields CDR1 DFQATT and CDR2 SNEGSKA (reference sequence). The CDR3 is 13 amino acids. V lost 3 bases, J lost 2 bases, and 11 bases lay in between. The CDR3 DNA follows: TGCAGTGCTAGTATCGGGGAGCCCTACGAGCAGTACTTC. Its protein product is CSASIGEPYEQYF.

This clone was observed a handful of times. The chain links TRBV19 to TRBJ1-5; D might be TRBD1 (5 bases). This CDR3 spans 16 amino acids. Trimming stripped 4 bases from V and 1 base from J, with 14 bases between. From germline, CDR1 is LNHDA and CDR2 SQIVND (reference sequence). CDR3 sequence (DNA): TGTGCCAGTAGTAGGTCCTTCAGGGTGAGCAATCAGCCCCAGCATTTT. It translates to CASSRSFRVSNQPQHF.

The genes are TRBV5-1 and TRBJ1-2, with 8 bases aligning to TRBD1. This CDR3 contains 15 residues. Trimming took 4 bases from V and 6 from J; bases not matched to a gene: 11. Per the germline V gene, CDR1 is SGHRS and CDR2 is YFSETQ. CDR3 sequence reads: CASSAQGAYYDGYTF. CDR3 nucleotides: TGCGCCAGCAGCGCGCAGGGGGCGTATTACGATGGCTACACCTTC. Full variable domain (outside the CDR3, taken from reference TRBV5-1 and TRBJ1-2): KAGVTQTPRYLIKTRGQQVTLSCSPISGHRSVSWYQQTPGQGLQFLFEYFSETQRNKGNFPGRFSGRQFSNSRSEMNVSTLELGDSALYLCASSAQGAYYDGYTFGSGTRLTVV.

The rearrangement links TRBV4-2 to TRBJ1-2; perhaps TRBD1 as D (5 bases). In germline, CDR1 is LGHNA, CDR2 YNFKEQ. This CDR3 is built from 16 residues. Trimming stripped 2 bases from V and 5 bases from J, with 18 bases between. The CDR3 region is CASSQNPSGGDYGYTF. DNA of the CDR3: TGTGCCAGCAGCCAAAACCCGAGTGGGGGGGATTATGGCTACACCTTC.

CDR3 protein: CASSLAASGGLGTQYF. As DNA, the CDR3 is TGTGCCAGCAGCTTGGCGGCTAGCGGGGGGTTGGGGACCCAGTACTTC. The V and J genes are TRBV5-6 and TRBJ2-5; 11 nucleotides line up with TRBD2. The length of the CDR3 is 16 residues. Trimming removed 0 bases from V and 7 bases from J; junction bases left unmatched: 8. CDR1 is SGHDT and CDR2 is YYEEEE in the germline V gene.

The V call is TRBV27, the J call TRBJ1-2; D is uncertain. The CDR3 runs 14 residues. The germline V gene encodes CDR1 MNHEY and CDR2 SMNVEV (reference sequence). The V end lost 3 bases, the J end lost 0 bases, and 8 bases lay between the germline ends. The CDR3 loop reads CASSFSSPNYGYTF. The CDR3 DNA follows: TGTGCCAGCAGTTTCTCCTCCCCTAACTATGGCTACACCTTC.

The rearrangement uses TRBV6-5 and TRBJ1-2, with D maybe TRBD1 (5 bases). CDR1 is MNHEY, CDR2 SVGAGI, per germline. V dropped 7 bases and J dropped 5 bases, with 11 bases sitting between them. This CDR3 is 12 amino acids long. The CDR3 reads CASNRGGYGYTF. CDR3 in DNA: TGTGCCAGCAATCGGGGGGGTTATGGCTACACCTTC.

The count of this clone is one. The chain employs TRBV6-5 and TRBJ1-2; the D gene is possibly TRBD1 (6 bases). The CDR3 contains 14 residues. Germline CDR1 MNHEY, CDR2 SVGAGI. Trimming pared 2 bases from V and 7 bases from J, leaving 14 bases between. The CDR3 sequence is CASSYHSGEGGYTF. For the CDR3, the DNA is TGTGCCAGCAGTTACCATTCAGGGGAAGGTGGCTACACCTTC.

The chain has TRBV2 and TRBJ1-4, with 9 bases matching TRBD1. The V segment lost 5 bases and the J segment 7 bases; nucleotides outside the gene matches: 8. From germline, CDR1 is SNHLY and CDR2 FYNNEI. The CDR3 totals 15 residues. DNA of the CDR3: TGTGCCAGCAGTAACAGGGGGCAGGCTGGTGAAAAACTGTTTTTT. Translated, it gives CASSNRGQAGEKLFF.

The chain joins TRBV4-2 to TRBJ1-2; 8 nucleotides line up with TRBD1. This CDR3 is built from 16 residues. V shed 2 bases, J shed 1 base, and the junction held 6 bases outside the gene matches. Per the germline V gene, CDR1 is LGHNA and CDR2 is YNFKEQ. In nucleotides, the CDR3 is TGTGCCAGCAGCCAATCCGGACAGGGAAATAACTATGGCTACACCTTC. Amino acids: CASSQSGQGNNYGYTF.

The chain carries TRBV7-2 and TRBJ1-1, with 10 bases fitting TRBD1. In germline, CDR1 is SGHTA, CDR2 FQGNSA. V shed 1 base and J 5 bases; nucleotides not matched to a gene: 4. This CDR3 has 15 residues. The CDR3, as DNA: TGTGCCAGCAGCTTAGAGGGACAGGGGTGGACTGAAGCTTTCTTT. Residues: CASSLEGQGWTEAFF. The variable domain in full, completed from reference TRBV7-2 and TRBJ1-1, reads GAGVSQSPSNKVTEKGKDVELRCDPISGHTALYWYRQSLGQGLEFLIYFQGNSAPDKSGLPSDRFSAERTGGSVSTLTIQRTQQEDSAVYLCASSLEGQGWTEAFFGQGTRLTVV.

The chain uses TRBV19 and TRBJ1-1; tentative D call: TRBD1 (5 bases). This CDR3 has 13 residues. The V gene lost 9 bases and the J gene lost 7 bases, with 18 bases spanning the gap. Germline V gene data show CDR1 as LNHDA and CDR2 as SQIVND (reference sequence). CDR3 region: CASLRAAPFEAFF. The CDR3 coding sequence is TGTGCCAGCCTCAGGGCCGCGCCCTTTGAAGCTTTCTTT.

V is TRBV5-1 and J is TRBJ2-1; D is possibly TRBD2 (5 bases). CDR1 is SGHRS, CDR2 YFSETQ, per germline. The germline V and J ends were trimmed by 4 bases and 0 bases, with 20 bases remaining between them. The CDR3 covers 18 residues. The CDR3 coding sequence is TGCGCCAGCAGCCCCCAAACGGCCACAACTAGCTCCTACAATGAGCAGTTCTTC. It encodes CASSPQTATTSSYNEQFF.

The rearrangement uses TRBV9 and TRBJ2-7; 9 bases are a match to TRBD2. The CDR3 contains 15 residues. Germline V gives CDR1 SGDLS, CDR2 YYNGEE. The J segment lost 7 bases and the V segment lost 5 bases, leaving 13 bases of the junction unmatched. CDR3 sequence reads: CASSSEGLAPDEQYF. CDR3 DNA sequence: TGTGCCAGCAGTAGTGAGGGACTAGCTCCAGATGAGCAGTACTTC.

This clone appeared a single time. This chain joins TRBV6-2 or TRBV6-3 and TRBJ1-1; D remains unclear. Trimming pared 2 bases from V and 7 bases from J, leaving 8 bases between. CDR1 is MNHEY and CDR2 is SVGEGT in the germline V gene. This CDR3 region has 12 residues. The CDR3 sequence: CASSYGGFEAFF. For the CDR3, the DNA is TGTGCCAGCAGTTACGGAGGGTTTGAAGCTTTCTTT.

J is TRBJ1-5 and V is TRBV19, with 7 bases lining up with TRBD1. This CDR3 contains 16 residues. Germline CDR1 is LNHDA and CDR2 is SQIVND (reference sequence). J gave up 1 base and V 4 bases, and 7 bases lay outside the gene matches. The CDR3, as DNA: TGTGCCAGTAGTACCACCCGGGACAGAAGCAATCAGCCCCAGCATTTT. It translates to CASSTTRDRSNQPQHF.

This clone was seen a handful of times. The chain uses TRBV7-9 and TRBJ1-6; D not resolved. There are 17 residues in the CDR3. V lost 5 bases to trimming and J lost 0 bases, with 14 bases between them. CDR1 and CDR2 (germline): SEHNR, FQNEAQ (reference sequence). Here the CDR3 reads CASSPTTAGSYNSPLHF. The CDR3 coding sequence is TGTGCCAGCAGCCCCACGACGGCGGGCTCCTATAATTCACCCCTCCACTTT. The whole variable domain, remainder taken from reference TRBV7-9 and TRBJ1-6, is DTGVSQNPRHKITKRGQNVTFRCDPISEHNRLYWYRQTLGQGPEFLTYFQNEAQLEKSRLLSDRFSAERPKGSFSTLEIQRTEQGDSAMYLCASSPTTAGSYNSPLHFGNGTRLTVT.

This clone was observed a few times. This sequence joins TRBV5-1 and TRBJ2-3; 15 bases are shared with TRBD2. CDR3 length equals 17 residues. CDR1 and CDR2 from the germline V gene are SGHRS and YFSETQ. The trim removed 3 bases at V and 6 bases at J, leaving 8 bases unmatched. CDR3 sequence: CASSSQGLAGGPDTQYF. Here the CDR3 DNA reads TGCGCCAGCAGCTCCCAGGGACTAGCGGGGGGCCCGGATACGCAGTATTTT.

This chain links TRBV6-5 with TRBJ2-7, with D maybe TRBD1 (6 bases). CDR3 length equals 15 residues. Germline CDR1 is MNHEY and CDR2 is SVGAGI. Between the trimmed V and J ends, which lost 0 bases and 0 bases, there was a span of 9 bases. CDR3 DNA sequence: TGTGCCAGCAGTTACTCGACAGGACACTCCTACGAGCAGTACTTC. Amino acid sequence: CASSYSTGHSYEQYF.

Comments on this clone: In the same sample, other DNA sequences code for this CDR3. The genes are TRBV5-1 and TRBJ2-7, with 12 bases matching TRBD1. V gave up 4 bases and J gave up 0 bases; unmatched junction bases: 2. The V gene's germline CDR1 is SGHRS and CDR2 YFSETQ. The CDR3 spans 15 residues. The CDR3 DNA follows: TGCGCCAGCAGCCCGGGACAGGGGGCCTCCTACGAGCAGTACTTC. This codes for CASSPGQGASYEQYF.